This T cell receptor beta chain derives from a study of T cell repertoires in cytomegalovirus infection (dated by TCRdb to between 2018 and 2020). In the study overall: Alongside well-studied HLA-B-restricted epitopes, the peptide stimulations were aimed at recently identified HLA-C-restricted CMV epitopes, whose presentation resists viral immunomodulation. Donor HLA type was relevant to the analysis, as public TCR beta signatures indicated carriage of CMV infection together with the matching HLA type.

The germline V gene (reference sequence) specifies LNHDA as CDR1 and SQIVND as CDR2. V is shortened by 6 bases, J by 5 bases, and the region joining them spans 14 bases. The CDR3 runs 14 residues from the cysteine to the phenylalanine. This entry keeps only the CDR3 DNA: 42 bases, framed from base 1. The label giving this sample's treatment or condition can be read as: in vitro stimulation with specific CMV peptide epitopes to enrich CMV-specific T cells. This clonotype was counted only a few times. Its antigen is currently not known. One base away there is no much larger clone; base qualities are not given. Here is what the overall study found, with its caveats: In both this cohort and an independent cohort of a few hundred donors, the cumulative frequency of public TCR beta family members distinguished carriers of CMV infection plus the relevant HLA type. The ex vivo response was dominated by HLA-C-restricted CMV-specific TCR beta clonotypes, which also provided the single most frequent clonotype in two of eight donors.

This sample was sequenced with an Illumina HiSeq 1500. TCRdb itself trimmed the public reads at Q25 with fastp, ran MiXCR and retained productive beta chains. Every CDR3 protein is listed once, alongside the most common genes and DNA of its rows. The sample profile shows approximately 990,000 distinct CDR3 sequences; less than 40% of them were found once. The top ten hold roughly 13% of the sample. The receptor was derived from a human donor in good health (CMV status not recorded). Some clones in this sample may be carry-over from other donors' samples. The rearrangement combines TRBV19 with TRBJ1-5, with no confidently assigned D gene. This specimen was cultured CD8+ T cells from PBMCs, taken from culture after CMV antigen stimulation. The DNA sequence follows: TGTGCCAGTAGACCCGCCTACGAATATCAGCCCCAGCATTTT. This gives the protein CASRPAYEYQPQHF.